One and the same sample provided the 5 T cell receptor beta chains below, sequenced in a study of cytotoxic CD8 clonotypes in ibrutinib-treated CLL. Repertoires were generated with immunoSEQ multiplex PCR, while TCRdb's copy carries only in-frame clones and drops some. The sample includes approximately 150,000 clones, 70% to 85% of them seen just once. Source: PBMCs, taken after 24 months of ibrutinib treatment. All receptors come from a human donor with chronic lymphocytic leukemia.

The table lists this clone with a count of one. This chain links TRBV27 with TRBJ1-1, with TRBD1 identical over 12 bases. Unmatched junction bases numbered 8, after V lost 3 bases and J lost 3 bases. CDR3 length: 17 residues. The germline V gene has CDR1 MNHEY and CDR2 SMNVEV (reference sequence). The CDR3 nucleotides read TGTGCCAGCAGTTTTGGGACAGGGGGCATGAGGGACACTGAAGCTTTCTTT. Residues: CASSFGTGGMRDTEAFF.

The CDR3 protein is CASSHSGNNEQFF. DNA for the CDR3: TGCGCCAGCAGCCATAGCGGCAACAATGAGCAGTTCTTC. The chain combines TRBV10-1 with TRBJ2-1; maybe TRBD2 (6 bases). Trimming took off 6 bases at V and 5 bases at J, with 11 bases between the two ends. The germline gives CDR1 WNHNN, CDR2 SYGVQD (reference sequence). This CDR3 contains 13 residues.

The chain employs TRBV19 and TRBJ1-3, with D perhaps TRBD1 (5 bases). CDR3 length equals 15 residues. Deletions cut 10 bases from V and 0 bases from J, with 16 bases between. CDR1 is LNHDA and CDR2 is SQIVND in the germline V gene (reference sequence). CDR3 sequence: CATFPGRGSGNTIYF. For the CDR3, the DNA is TGTGCCACGTTTCCGGGACGGGGCTCTGGAAACACCATATATTTT.

V is TRBV15 and J is TRBJ2-6; D unresolved. The CDR3 has 15 residues. The V end was cut by 2 bases, the J end by 1 base, with 6 bases between. CDR1 and CDR2 from the germline V gene are LNHNV and YYDKDF (reference sequence). The CDR3 bases are TGTGCCACCAGCAGACACAGTTCTGGGGCCAACGTCCTGACTTTC. This gives the protein CATSRHSSGANVLTF.

The V call is TRBV2, the J call TRBJ1-5; 8 nucleotides match TRBD1. Looked up from germline, CDR1 is SNHLY and CDR2 is FYNNEI. V dropped 5 bases and J dropped 4; count of bases not matched to a gene: 7. The CDR3 is 15 residues long. CDR3 bases: TGTGCCAGCAGTTTTACCGGGACAGGAAATCAGCCCCAGCATTTT. Translated: CASSFTGTGNQPQHF.